Here is one T cell receptor beta chain with its context. After thawing and overnight rest, PBMC were stained with GMM-loaded CD1B tetramer, viability dye and anti-CD3 for sorting. C32 glucose monomycolate from Rhodococcus equi was loaded onto the CD1B tetramers. Tetramer-sorted PBMC had been CD14 monocyte-depleted before freezing. About 100,000 tetramer-negative cells were sorted from each donor. The germline CDR1 and CDR2 sequences are SGDLS and YYNGEE. V lost 4 bases to trimming and J lost 8 bases; unmatched junction nucleotides: 13. The CDR3 is 16 amino acids. Only in-frame clones appear in the TCRdb table, and some are missing; sequencing was by immunoSEQ multiplex PCR. Among approximately 88,000 clones, more than 75% were seen once, and the ten largest hold around 2%. The sample comes from a study of T cells in tuberculosis. Whole-study context: The T cells targeted glucose monomycolate, a mycobacterial lipid, via CD1B.

General study results and limits: Some low-affinity tetramer-binding T cells may be absent from this sample.

The chain has TRBV9 and TRBJ1-4; TRBD1 matches at 8 bases. The specimen sequenced was CD1b-GMM tetramer-negative cells sorted from PBMCs. The source is an adult woman with latent tuberculosis. Here the CDR3 DNA reads TGTGCCAGCAGCCAGAGGACAGGGAACTTAGGAGAAAAACTGTTTTTT. The encoded protein is CASSQRTGNLGEKLFF.